This passage covers 20 T cell receptor beta chains from one sample sequenced in a study of molecular identifiers for immune sequencing clone quantification. One entry per CDR3 protein results from TCRdb running MiXCR on the PCR reads. The repertoire holds about 68,000 distinct CDR3 sequences, with 15% to 20% as singletons. The sample taken for sequencing was naive CD8+ T cells from blood, with Jurkat cell RNA spiked in. The subset denotes: FACS-sorted CD8+CD4-CCR7+CD45RA+ naive T cells. These receptors were obtained from a human donor in good health. Some libraries in this study had Jurkat cell RNA spiked in.

This clonotype was counted at least ten times. This rearrangement joins TRBV7-2 to TRBJ2-7; 7 bases align to TRBD2. CDR3 length equals 15 residues. With 2 bases clipped from V and 5 bases from J, the junction kept 9 bases outside the gene matches. The V gene's germline CDR1 is SGHTA and CDR2 FQGNSA. CDR3 coding DNA: TGTGCCAGCAGCTTATCGGCGGGAGAGTATGACGAGCAGTACTTC. This gives the protein CASSLSAGEYDEQYF.

This clonotype was picked up many times. The chain has TRBV7-9 and TRBJ2-3, with a weak D call TRBD1 (5 bases). The CDR3 is 14 residues long. Trimming shortened V by 7 bases and J by 1 base, and 12 bases separated the two germline ends. Germline CDR1 reads SEHNR; CDR2 reads FQNEAQ (reference sequence). Here the CDR3 reads CASTKDIRTDTQYF. CDR3 bases: TGTGCCAGCACCAAGGACATTCGCACAGATACGCAGTATTTT.

This clonotype was seen at least ten times. V gene TRBV9 combines with J gene TRBJ1-1, with D possibly TRBD1 on 6 matching bases. Germline V lookup: CDR1 SGDLS, CDR2 YYNGEE. Trimming cost V 2 bases and J 11 bases, with 13 bases left between them. This CDR3 is built from 12 residues. The CDR3 region has the DNA TGTGCCAGCAGCGTGGGCTACAGGGACGCTTTCTTT. Its protein is CASSVGYRDAFF.

The V and J genes are TRBV5-8 and TRBJ2-2, with 7 bases aligning to TRBD2. Germline V gene sequence: CDR1 SGHTS, CDR2 YDEGEE. V gave up 9 bases and J gave up 0 bases; unmatched junction bases: 14. CDR3 size: 17 residues. The CDR3 DNA follows: TGTGCCACCCCTGGTGGGGGAGGGTTCGCGAACACCGGGGAGCTGTTTTTT. This sequence encodes CATPGGGGFANTGELFF.

As concerns this clonotype: In this CDR3 the conserved last residue, phenylalanine or tryptophan, is missing, so a read error is likely. The CDR3 reads CASSLVDWDSADTQYY. DNA for the CDR3: TGTGCCAGCAGCTTAGTAGACTGGGACAGCGCAGATACGCAGTATTAT. The V call is TRBV7-2, the J call TRBJ2-3, with 7 positions matching TRBD1. The CDR3 is 16 amino acids. From germline, CDR1 is SGHTA and CDR2 FQGNSA. V shed 1 base, J shed 4 bases, and the junction held 8 bases outside the gene matches.

The sample holds many counts of this clonotype. The chain links TRBV3-1 to TRBJ2-7; D remains unclear. The length of the CDR3 is 15 residues. The germline V gene has CDR1 LGHDT and CDR2 YNNKEL (reference sequence). The ends were cut back, 0 bases at V and 9 bases at J, with 18 bases in the middle. CDR3 in amino acids: CASSQDSTPGMGQYF. Here the CDR3 DNA reads TGTGCCAGCAGCCAAGATTCAACACCCGGTATGGGGCAGTACTTC.

In its sample, this clonotype was seen many times. This sequence joins TRBV7-9 and TRBJ2-3; TRBD2 might be the D (6 bases). This CDR3 has 17 residues. The germline gives CDR1 SEHNR, CDR2 FQNEAQ (reference sequence). V was shortened by 4 bases and J by 0 bases, with 17 bases between the two germline ends. In DNA form, the CDR3 reads TGTGCCAGCAGCTCCTGGGACTCCCGCAGAAGCACAGATACGCAGTATTTT. Its protein is CASSSWDSRRSTDTQYF.

This clonotype was seen many times. V gene TRBV3-1 combines with J gene TRBJ2-7, with D perhaps matching TRBD1 or TRBD2 (6 bases each). Trimming took 2 bases from V and 0 from J, leaving 20 bases between them. In germline, CDR1 is LGHDT, CDR2 YNNKEL (reference sequence). The CDR3 sequence is 18 residues long. CDR3 DNA sequence: TGTGCCAGCAGCCAAAGGGGGGCCGGGTCCAGGAGCTCCTACGAGCAGTACTTC. It yields the protein CASSQRGAGSRSSYEQYF.

A remark on this clonotype: This may arise from a read error, as a much more abundant clone is one base away. This chain connects TRBV14 to TRBJ2-7; D gene unclear. The germline gives CDR1 SGHDN, CDR2 FVKESK. The CDR3 has 12 amino acids. The CDR3: CASSQGMTERYF. CDR3 sequence (DNA): TGTGCCAGCAGCCAAGGCATGACCGAGCGGTACTTC.

On this clonotype itself: Just one base apart from a much larger clone, this may be a read error. The chain combines TRBV19 with TRBJ2-7; possible D gene TRBD1, 5 bases. V lost 3 bases and J lost 7, with 16 bases in between. Germline CDR1 reads LNHDA; CDR2 reads SQIVND (reference sequence). The CDR3 has 14 amino acids. This CDR3 is CASSIGAGPEEQYF. The DNA for the CDR3 is TGTGCCAGTAGTATTGGGGCAGGGCCAGAGGAGCAGTACTTC.

The V call is TRBV2, the J call TRBJ2-1; D remains ambiguous. Germline CDR1 and CDR2: SNHLY and FYNNEI. The CDR3 extends over 16 amino acids. V was shortened by 4 bases and J by 0 bases, with 13 bases between the two germline ends. Here the CDR3 DNA reads TGTGCCAGCAGTGGACCAGGTCTGAGCTCCTACAATGAGCAGTTCTTC. It is translated as CASSGPGLSSYNEQFF.

This clonotype was recorded once. This may stem from a read error, because a much larger clone lies one nucleotide away. The genes are TRBV27 and TRBJ2-7; 13 nucleotides align to TRBD2. Germline V gene sequence: CDR1 MNHEY, CDR2 SMNVEV (reference sequence). The CDR3 spans 18 residues. In DNA form, the CDR3 reads TGTGCCAGCAGTCAGGCCACCACTAGCGGGAGGGCCTATGGCGAGCAGCACTTC. Translated: CASSQATTSGRAYGEQHF.

This clonotype turned up a few times. The V and J genes are TRBV11-2 and TRBJ2-1; maybe TRBD2 (6 bases). Deletions cut 3 bases from V and 6 bases from J, with 15 bases between. This CDR3 spans 15 amino acids. Per germline, CDR1 SGHAT and CDR2 FQNNGV. Here the CDR3 reads CASSFGTSKRNEQFF. CDR3 sequence (DNA): TGTGCCAGCAGCTTTGGGACTTCAAAACGCAATGAGCAGTTCTTC.

This clonotype occurred many times. This rearrangement joins TRBV4-2 to TRBJ2-7, with D unresolved. Trimming took 0 bases from V and 0 from J, leaving 3 bases between them. The CDR3 is 13 amino acids. The germline CDR1 and CDR2 sequences are LGHNA and YNFKEQ. The CDR3 protein is CASSQESSYEQYF. CDR3 DNA: TGTGCCAGCAGCCAAGAGAGCTCCTACGAGCAGTACTTC.

The chain links TRBV7-3 to TRBJ1-6; D is unclear. Trimming stripped 5 bases from V and 9 bases from J, with 11 bases between. Germline-derived CDR1 and CDR2 are SGHTA and FQGTGA. CDR3 length: 13 residues. CDR3 nucleotides: TGTGCCAGCAGCCCCTATTCGGGTTCACCCCTCCACTTT. It specifies CASSPYSGSPLHF.

The chain links TRBV7-3 to TRBJ2-7; D possibly corresponds to TRBD1 (6 bases). V was shortened by 0 bases and J by 2 bases, with 11 bases between the two germline ends. Germline CDR1 reads SGHTA; CDR2 reads FQGTGA. This CDR3 has 15 amino acids. In DNA form, the CDR3 reads TGTGCCAGCAGCTTAACAGGGACACCAACCTACGAGCAGTACTTC. It specifies CASSLTGTPTYEQYF.

This clonotype came up many times. The genes are TRBV7-2 and TRBJ1-1, with D unresolved. In germline, CDR1 is SGHTA, CDR2 FQGNSA. V was shortened by 3 bases and J by 0 bases, with 8 bases between the two germline ends. The CDR3 is 14 amino acids. The CDR3 loop reads CASSFVTMNTEAFF. The CDR3 coding sequence is TGTGCCAGCAGCTTCGTTACTATGAACACTGAAGCTTTCTTT.

This clonotype was detected only a few times. A single base separates this from a much larger clone, so it may be a read error. CDR3 protein: CACSLALNEGPYEQYF. The CDR3 DNA follows: TGTGCCTGCAGCTTAGCACTGAACGAAGGGCCCTACGAGCAGTACTTC. The V call is TRBV13, the J call TRBJ2-7; D gene uncertain. Germline values: CDR1 PRHDT, CDR2 FYEKMQ (reference sequence). The CDR3 loop spans 16 amino acids.

By sample fraction, this clonotype is medium-sized. This rearrangement joins TRBV23-1 to TRBJ2-3; no firm D call. TRBV23-1 is labeled an ORF, and its function is uncertain. This CDR3 is built from 17 residues. The V end lost 2 bases, the J end lost 0 bases, and 15 bases lay between the germline ends. The CDR3 DNA reads TGCGCCAGCAGTCAAAAGGAGAGCCATTCTAGCACAGATACGCAGTATTTT. It translates to CASSQKESHSSTDTQYF.

In this sample, this clonotype turned up many times. The V gene is TRBV29-1, the J gene TRBJ1-1; a weak D match, TRBD1 (5 bases). V was shortened by 1 base and J by 5 bases, with 8 bases between the two germline ends. The CDR3 is 12 residues long. From germline, CDR1 is SQVTM and CDR2 ANQGSEA. CDR3: CSVEGGWTEAFF. CDR3 bases: TGCAGCGTTGAAGGGGGGTGGACTGAAGCTTTCTTT.